The 26 T cell receptor beta chains presented below share a single source sample, sequenced in a study of Ad26.COV2.S vaccination and SARS-CoV-2 variants (dated by TCRdb to the early 2020s). The treatment or condition label corresponds to: roughly 18 received Ad26.COV2.S at low or high dose, single or two shots; several received placebo; per-sample allocation not given. Repertoires of vaccine and placebo recipients were sequenced from samples taken on day 63 after the first injection. Library preparation used the immunoSEQ multiplex PCR assay. As stored in TCRdb, this immuneACCESS dataset retains in-frame rearrangements with V and J assigned. A fraction of the clones does not appear; measured against another copy, unresolved V genes explain less than half of the discrepancy, and the remainder lacks a known reason. Present in this sample are about 480,000 clones, around nine tenths of which were seen just once. Around 13% of the sample lies in the top ten.

The sample consisted of peripheral blood, taken in a trial of Ad26.COV2.S vaccine versus placebo. The receptors originated from a person between 18 and 60 years old who received the Ad26.COV2.S COVID-19 vaccine or a placebo.

This clone was seen once. The rearrangement links TRBV27 to TRBJ2-2; TRBD1 is a possible D gene (6 bases). The V end lost 4 bases, the J end lost 3 bases, and 12 bases lay between the germline ends. Germline V gene lookup returns CDR1 MNHEY and CDR2 SMNVEV (reference sequence). The CDR3 length is 15 residues. The CDR3 sequence is CASSSQGHYTGELFF. In nucleotides, the CDR3 is TGTGCCAGCAGTTCACAGGGACACTACACCGGGGAGCTGTTTTTT.

This sequence joins TRBV11-3 and TRBJ2-1; 9 nucleotides line up with TRBD1. Germline V gives CDR1 SGHNT, CDR2 YENEEA. This CDR3 spans 15 amino acids. Unmatched junction bases numbered 8, after V lost 3 bases and J lost 8 bases. Written as DNA, the CDR3 is TGTGCCAGCAGCTTGCCGGGACAGGGCCTCCATGAGCAGTTCTTC. As protein: CASSLPGQGLHEQFF.

The J gene is TRBJ2-2, the V gene TRBV19; TRBD1 aligns across 9 bases. The germline CDR1 and CDR2 sequences are LNHDA and SQIVND (reference sequence). The CDR3 length is 15 residues. The V and J ends lost 5 bases and 3 bases, in that order; junction bases with no gene match: 4. This CDR3 is CASSLQGADTGELFF. For the CDR3, the DNA is TGTGCCAGTAGTTTACAGGGGGCGGACACCGGGGAGCTGTTTTTT. The whole variable domain, remainder taken from reference TRBV19 and TRBJ2-2, is DGGITQSPKYLFRKEGQNVTLSCEQNLNHDAMYWYRQDPGQGLRLIYYSQIVNDFQKGDIAEGYSVSREKKESFPLTVTSAQKNPTAFYLCASSLQGADTGELFFGEGSRLTVL.

As to this clone: The sample contains more than one DNA sequence encoding this CDR3. This sequence joins TRBV5-4 and TRBJ1-1; D remains unclear. Germline V CDR1 and CDR2: SGHNT, YYREEE (reference sequence). Deletions cut 0 bases from V and 1 base from J, with 7 bases between. The CDR3 totals 14 residues. CDR3 bases: TGTGCCAGCAGCTTGGTGCGAGGGAACACTGAAGCTTTCTTT. It translates to CASSLVRGNTEAFF.

The V call is TRBV24-1, the J call TRBJ2-1; 11 positions match TRBD1. The CDR3 runs 16 residues. Germline CDR1 KGHDR, CDR2 SFDVKD. Trimming removed 4 bases from V and 5 bases from J; junction bases left unmatched: 6. The CDR3 DNA follows: TGTGCCACCAGTGACCGAGGACAGGGGGCTCACAATGAGCAGTTCTTC. Its protein is CATSDRGQGAHNEQFF.

This clone has more than one count but fewer than ten. V usage is TRBV29-1 and J usage is TRBJ2-7; D not certain. The ends were cut back, 8 bases at V and 6 bases at J, with 14 bases in the middle. The CDR3 is made up of 11 amino acids. Germline V gene sequence: CDR1 SQVTM, CDR2 ANQGSEA. The CDR3 DNA reads as TGCAGCTGTGGGTCGGATTCCGAGCAGTACTTC. Amino acids: CSCGSDSEQYF.

The count of this clone is one. This sequence joins TRBV28 and TRBJ1-2; tentative D call: TRBD1 (6 bases). Trimming took off 3 bases at V and 4 bases at J, with 9 bases between the two ends. This CDR3 region has 13 residues. The germline V gene has CDR1 MDHEN and CDR2 SYDVKM. DNA of the CDR3: TGTGCCAGCAGTTTCAGGACAGTCTATGGCTACACCTTC. This gives the protein CASSFRTVYGYTF.

This sequence joins TRBV5-1 and TRBJ2-1; D is unresolved. The CDR3 sequence is 15 residues long. V lost 4 bases and J lost 7, with 18 bases in between. Germline V gene lookup returns CDR1 SGHRS and CDR2 YFSETQ. The CDR3 coding sequence is TGCGCCAGCAGCCAAAACAACCCGGCGGAGAATGAGCAGTTCTTC. Translated, it gives CASSQNNPAENEQFF.

This chain connects TRBV3-1 (or the pseudogene TRBV3-2) to TRBJ2-1; TRBD1 might be the D (6 bases). This CDR3 has 14 amino acids. V lost 3 bases, J lost 10 bases, and 16 bases lay in between. CDR1 is LGHDT and CDR2 is YNNKEL in the germline V gene (reference sequence). This chain's CDR3 is CASSQGTYLTEQFF. In DNA form, the CDR3 reads TGTGCCAGCAGCCAGGGGACATACCTTACAGAGCAGTTCTTC.

The chain carries TRBV27 and TRBJ2-7, with TRBD1 matching over 12 bases. CDR3 length: 15 residues. CDR1 is MNHEY, CDR2 SMNVEV, per germline (reference sequence). V gave up 4 bases and J gave up 6 bases; unmatched junction bases: 7. The DNA for the CDR3 is TGTGCCAGCAGTTGGACCGGGACAGGGGGCCGCGAGCAGTACTTC. It is translated as CASSWTGTGGREQYF.

As concerns this clone: Given the absence of the conserved phenylalanine or tryptophan at the CDR3 end, a read error is likely. The limits of the CDR3 on the DNA are not certain, so only TCRdb's listed CDR3 is given. This sequence joins TRBV28 and TRBJ2-7. The length of the CDR3 is 10 amino acids, counting both ends. Germline lookup yields CDR1 MDHEN and CDR2 SYDVKM. CDR3: CASSGGTPVL.

The rearrangement links TRBV5-4 to TRBJ2-1; no firm D call. V was shortened by 4 bases and J by 4 bases, with 18 bases between the two germline ends. The CDR3 is made up of 16 amino acids. Germline-derived CDR1 and CDR2 are SGHNT and YYREEE (reference sequence). CDR3 sequence: CASSQLTWANYNEQFF. In DNA, the CDR3 is TGTGCCAGCAGCCAACTAACTTGGGCCAATTACAATGAGCAGTTCTTC.

This clone was picked up a small number of times. The chain uses TRBV2 and TRBJ2-1; TRBD1 matches at 8 bases. Germline values: CDR1 SNHLY, CDR2 FYNNEI. Trimming cost V 8 bases and J 0 bases; bases outside gene matches: 15. The CDR3 loop spans 18 amino acids. CDR3 amino acids: CASLRDRILRRSYNEQFF. In DNA, the CDR3 is TGTGCCAGCCTGAGGGACAGGATACTAAGGCGCTCCTACAATGAGCAGTTCTTC.

The genes are TRBV7-8 and TRBJ1-5; 7 bases line up with TRBD1. The V gene end was trimmed by 5 bases and the J gene end by 6 bases; junction bases not matched to a gene: 7. CDR3 length equals 14 residues. Germline V gene data show CDR1 as SGHVS and CDR2 as FQNEAQ. CDR3 in amino acids: CASSPEGASQPQHF. In nucleotides, the CDR3 is TGTGCCAGCAGCCCAGAGGGGGCTAGTCAGCCCCAGCATTTT.

The V call is TRBV27, the J call TRBJ2-7; D unclear. The ends were cut back, 5 bases at V and 2 bases at J, with 19 bases in the middle. CDR1 and CDR2 (germline): MNHEY, SMNVEV (reference sequence). This CDR3 spans 16 amino acids. DNA for the CDR3: TGTGCCAGCAGTCGCCGCCCTGGGTCCACCGCCTACGAGCAGTACTTC. Its translation: CASSRRPGSTAYEQYF.

Concerning this clone itself: Other DNA sequences in this specimen translate into the identical CDR3. The chain's CDR3 is CASSHSSYEQYF. The DNA for the CDR3 is TGTGCCAGCAGCCACAGTTCCTACGAGCAGTACTTC. This sequence joins TRBV3-1 (or the pseudogene TRBV3-2) and TRBJ2-7; D is unclear. This CDR3 is 12 amino acids long. V lost 3 bases and J 1 base, leaving 4 bases between the germline ends. Germline assignment: CDR1 LGHDT and CDR2 YNNKEL (reference sequence).

V is TRBV7-2 and J is TRBJ1-1, with D tentatively TRBD1 (6 bases). CDR1 and CDR2 from the germline V gene are SGHTA and FQGNSA. The CDR3 is 14 amino acids. V shed 5 bases and J shed 1 base, with 11 bases lying between them. The DNA of the CDR3 is TGTGCCAGCAGCCAACAGGGCGGGAACACTGAAGCTTTCTTT. This codes for CASSQQGGNTEAFF. Full variable domain (missing parts from reference TRBV7-2 and TRBJ1-1): GAGVSQSPSNKVTEKGKDVELRCDPISGHTALYWYRQSLGQGLEFLIYFQGNSAPDKSGLPSDRFSAERTGGSVSTLTIQRTQQEDSAVYLCASSQQGGNTEAFFGQGTRLTVV.

This chain links TRBV9 with TRBJ1-5, with D maybe TRBD1 (5 bases). Trimming removed 5 bases at V and 6 bases at J, with 18 bases between. The CDR3 spans 15 residues. CDR1 and CDR2 (germline): SGDLS, YYNGEE. CDR3 in amino acids: CASSEGRAVGQPQHF. CDR3 DNA: TGTGCCAGCAGTGAGGGGAGGGCCGTGGGTCAGCCCCAGCATTTT.

CDR3 in DNA: TGTGCCTGGAGTTTCTTAGCGGGAGCCGGGGAGCTGTTTTTT. It codes for CAWSFLAGAGELFF. The rearrangement links TRBV30 to TRBJ2-2; the match to TRBD2 covers 9 bases. The CDR3 consists of 14 residues. J was trimmed by 6 bases and V by 2 bases; bases with no gene match: 4. From germline, CDR1 is GTSNPN and CDR2 SVGIG (reference sequence).

The chain combines TRBV18 with TRBJ2-1; 9 nucleotides agree with TRBD2. The length of the CDR3 is 19 residues. CDR1 is KGHSH and CDR2 is LQKENI in the germline V gene. Losses at the gene ends were 4 bases for V and 4 bases for J; bases not matched to a gene: 17. CDR3 sequence reads: CASSRFSSGAGPHYNEQFF. CDR3 bases: TGTGCCAGCTCACGGTTCTCTAGCGGGGCAGGGCCCCATTACAATGAGCAGTTCTTC.

The CDR3, as DNA: TGTGCCAGCTCACCGAAGACAGGGAGCTTCTCCAATTCACCCCTCCACTTT. It codes for CASSPKTGSFSNSPLHF. The V gene is TRBV18, the J gene TRBJ1-6, with 7 bases lining up with TRBD1. Trimming at V came to 3 bases and at J to 7 bases, leaving 12 bases not matched to a gene. Germline assignment: CDR1 KGHSH and CDR2 LQKENI. This CDR3 has 17 residues.

V is TRBV28 and J is TRBJ1-1; no firm D call. Trimming removed 4 bases from V and 6 bases from J, with 12 bases in between. CDR1 is MDHEN and CDR2 is SYDVKM in the germline V gene. CDR3 length: 13 amino acids. Here the CDR3 DNA reads TGTGCCAGCAGTTCCCCAGGAAGGGCTGAAGCTTTCTTT. It translates to CASSSPGRAEAFF. The whole variable domain, remainder taken from reference TRBV28 and TRBJ1-1, is DVKVTQSSRYLVKRTGEKVFLECVQDMDHENMFWYRQDPGLGLRLIYFSYDVKMKEKGDIPEGYSVSREKKERFSLILESASTNQTSMYLCASSSPGRAEAFFGQGTRLTVV.

The V call is TRBV5-4, the J call TRBJ2-6, with TRBD1 matching 9 bases. The CDR3 is 18 amino acids. Germline CDR1 and CDR2: SGHNT and YYREEE (reference sequence). V lost 4 bases to trimming and J lost 4 bases; unmatched junction nucleotides: 12. The CDR3 DNA reads TGTGCCAGCAGCCGGCCCGGGACAGGGCTGGGGGGGGCCAACGTCCTGACTTTC. This encodes CASSRPGTGLGGANVLTF.

The chain couples TRBV7-9 to TRBJ2-1, with D possibly being TRBD1 or TRBD2 (7 bases each). CDR1 SEHNR and CDR2 FQNEAQ come from the germline V gene (reference sequence). V gave up 6 bases and J gave up 3 bases, with 15 bases separating them. The CDR3 has 15 amino acids. The CDR3 bases are TGTGCCAGCAGGCAGCGGGACAGCCTCTACAATGAGCAGTTCTTC. It codes for CASRQRDSLYNEQFF.

The chain links TRBV4-3 to TRBJ2-7; TRBD1 agrees at 9 bases. CDR1 and CDR2 (germline): LGHNA, YSLEER. The CDR3 has 15 residues. V gave up 0 bases and J gave up 5 bases; unmatched junction bases: 5. This CDR3 reads CASSQEDRGTNEQYF. As DNA, the CDR3 is TGCGCCAGCAGCCAAGAAGACAGGGGGACGAACGAGCAGTACTTC.

V is TRBV4-3 and J is TRBJ2-3; D unclear. V dropped 0 bases and J dropped 0 bases, with 13 bases sitting between them. The CDR3 has 17 amino acids. CDR1 and CDR2 from the germline V gene are LGHNA and YSLEER. CDR3 nucleotides: TGCGCCAGCAGCCAAGATTGGGCACAACGGAGCACAGATACGCAGTATTTT. Its protein product is CASSQDWAQRSTDTQYF.